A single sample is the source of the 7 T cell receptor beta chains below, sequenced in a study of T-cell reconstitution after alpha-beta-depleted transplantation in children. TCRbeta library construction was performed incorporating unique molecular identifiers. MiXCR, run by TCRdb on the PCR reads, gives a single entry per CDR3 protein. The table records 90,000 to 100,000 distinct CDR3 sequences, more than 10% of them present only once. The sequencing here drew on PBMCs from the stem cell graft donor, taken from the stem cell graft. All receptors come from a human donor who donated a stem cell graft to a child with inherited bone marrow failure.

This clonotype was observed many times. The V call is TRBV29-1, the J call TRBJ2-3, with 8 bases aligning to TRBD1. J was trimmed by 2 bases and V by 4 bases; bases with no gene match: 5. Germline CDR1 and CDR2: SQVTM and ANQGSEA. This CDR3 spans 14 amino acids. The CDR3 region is CSVVRQGTTDTQYF. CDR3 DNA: TGCAGCGTTGTCCGACAGGGGACCACAGATACGCAGTATTTT.

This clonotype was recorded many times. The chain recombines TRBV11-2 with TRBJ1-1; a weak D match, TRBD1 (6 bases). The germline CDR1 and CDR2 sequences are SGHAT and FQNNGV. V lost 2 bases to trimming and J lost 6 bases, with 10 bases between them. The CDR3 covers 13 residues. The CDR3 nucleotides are TGTGCCAGCAGCTTACAGGGGCGGGCTGAAGCTTTCTTT. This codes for CASSLQGRAEAFF.

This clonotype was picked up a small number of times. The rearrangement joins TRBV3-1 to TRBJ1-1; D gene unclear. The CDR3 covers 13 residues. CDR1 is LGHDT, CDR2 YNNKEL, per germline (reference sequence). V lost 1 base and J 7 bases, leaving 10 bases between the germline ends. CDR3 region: CASSQAGGDEAFF. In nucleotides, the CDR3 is TGTGCCAGCAGCCAAGCCGGTGGTGATGAAGCTTTCTTT.

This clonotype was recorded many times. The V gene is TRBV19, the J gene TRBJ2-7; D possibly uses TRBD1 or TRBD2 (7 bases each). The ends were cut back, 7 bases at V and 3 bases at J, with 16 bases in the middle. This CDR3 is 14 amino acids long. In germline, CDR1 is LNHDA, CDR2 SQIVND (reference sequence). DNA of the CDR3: TGTGCCAGTACCTCAGGGAGGGGGCGCTACGAGCAGTACTTC. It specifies CASTSGRGRYEQYF.

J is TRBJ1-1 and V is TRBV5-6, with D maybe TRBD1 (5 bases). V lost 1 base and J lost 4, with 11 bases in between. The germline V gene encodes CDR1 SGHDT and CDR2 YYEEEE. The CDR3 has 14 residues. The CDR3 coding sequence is TGTGCCAGCAGCTTGAAAGGGGTTAGCACTGAAGCTTTCTTT. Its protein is CASSLKGVSTEAFF.

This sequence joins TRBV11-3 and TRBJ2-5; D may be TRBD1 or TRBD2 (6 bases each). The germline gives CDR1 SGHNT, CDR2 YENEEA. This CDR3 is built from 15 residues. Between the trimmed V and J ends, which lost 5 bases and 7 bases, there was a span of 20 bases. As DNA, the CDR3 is TGTGCCAGCAGCGCGGACGGGGGCCACGATGGGACCCAGTACTTC. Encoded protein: CASSADGGHDGTQYF.

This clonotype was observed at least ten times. CDR3 in amino acids: CASRPGTGFGELFF. The CDR3 coding sequence is TGTGCCAGCAGGCCCGGGACAGGGTTTGGGGAACTGTTTTTT. This chain uses TRBV12-3 or TRBV12-4 with TRBJ1-4, with 9 bases lining up with TRBD1. The V and J ends lost 6 bases and 12 bases, in that order; junction bases with no gene match: 11. This CDR3 is built from 14 residues.